This TCR beta chain derives from a study of OX40 agonist ivuxolimab in advanced cancers. Study as a whole: Participants averaged approximately 65 years of age (range about 23 to 79) and were around 80% male.

This CDR3 region has 13 residues. With 7 bases removed from V and 1 base from J, the gap between germline ends came to 10 bases. From germline, CDR1 is SNHLY and CDR2 FYNNEI. The data were produced by immunoSEQ multiplex PCR, yet TCRdb's version contains in-frame clones alone and is incomplete. The top ten hold about 8.1% of the sample, which has about 40,000 clones, 65% to 90% seen once. The chain combines TRBV2 with TRBJ1-1; D perhaps matches TRBD1 (5 bases). The TCR was taken from an adult with an advanced solid tumor such as melanoma, head and neck, liver or kidney cancer. Material: CD4+ or CD8+ T cells sorted from blood, obtained in a trial of the OX40 agonist ivuxolimab. This CDR3 is CASKLDTNTEAFF. The DNA for the CDR3 is TGTGCCAGCAAATTGGACACGAACACTGAAGCTTTCTTT. Complete variable domain (other parts from reference TRBV2 and TRBJ1-1): EPEVTQTPSHQVTQMGQEVILRCVPISNHLYFYWYRQILGQKVEFLVSFYNNEISEKSEIFDDQFSVERPDGSNFTLKIRSTKLEDSAMYFCASKLDTNTEAFFGQGTRLTVV.